The 30 T cell receptor beta chains given below trace back to one sample, sequenced in a study of CD8+ T cells in alopecia areata. Separation of pooled cutaneous lymph node cells was by sorting with CD4, CD8alpha, NKG2D, NKG2ACE and other markers. Following extraction, RNA underwent reverse transcription to cDNA, which served as the sequencing template. TCRdb's copy holds only in-frame clones and misses some; the assay was immunoSEQ multiplex PCR. The sample includes approximately 300,000 clones, none of them occurring once. What was sequenced was CD4+ T cells sorted from a lymph node. These receptor sequences come from a C3H/HeJ mouse with alopecia areata. The strain bears MHC haplotype H2-k.

This clone has just a few counts. The listed genes are named as in mouse. The sequenced fragment ends 4 residues before the CDR3 boundary, so the rest is inferred from the germline J gene. This chain uses TRBV19 with TRBJ2-7, with D maybe TRBD2 (5 bases). The CDR3 runs 12 residues. V lost 8 bases to trimming and J lost 0 bases, with 9 bases between them. Germline CDR1 FNHDT, CDR2 SITEND (reference sequence). The DNA read from the CDR3 is TGTGCCAGTTTGGGGAGCTCCTAT. Its translation is CASLGSSY. The CDR3 in its entirety is CASLGSSYEQYF.

In the case of this clone: Gene names follow the mouse nomenclature. The read is 4 residues too short to cover the CDR3 end, so that end is filled in from the germline J gene. The chain is built from TRBV31 and TRBJ2-5, with 11 bases aligning to TRBD2. The CDR3 has 16 residues. V shed 0 bases, J shed 3 bases, and the junction held 5 bases outside the gene matches. Per the germline V gene, CDR1 is GKSSPN and CDR2 is SITVG. CDR3 loop: CAWSLRGLGDQDTQYF. The CDR3 bases that were read are TGTGCCTGGAGTCTAAGGGGACTGGGGGATCAAGAC.

To note about this clone: The listed genes are named as in mouse. The read terminates 4 residues before the CDR3 end, so the remaining end is supplied by the germline J gene. The chain recombines TRBV1 with TRBJ1-1; D is uncertain. The CDR3 loop spans 14 amino acids. The V gene lost 0 bases and the J gene lost 0 bases, with 5 bases spanning the gap. The germline CDR1 and CDR2 sequences are NSQYPW and LRSPGD (reference sequence). The part of the CDR3 DNA that was read is TGCACCTGCAGTGCAGACAGTTCAAACACA. The encoded protein is CTCSADSSNT. The whole CDR3 sequence reads CTCSADSSNTEVFF.

Details on this clone: The gene names here belong to mouse. Sequencing ends 4 residues short of the CDR3 end; the germline J gene provides the rest. The chain couples TRBV2 to TRBJ2-3; D is perhaps TRBD1 (6 bases). CDR1 and CDR2 from the germline V gene are LGHNA and YSYQKL. The V end was cut by 1 base, the J end by 0 bases, with 11 bases between. The CDR3 is made up of 16 amino acids. The DNA read from the CDR3 is TGTGCCAGCAGCCAAGGGGGGACAACTAGTGCAGAA. Translated, it gives CASSQGGTTSAE. The full CDR3 reads CASSQGGTTSAETLYF.

As to this clone: The germline and genes are mouse ones. The CDR3 end is not reached by the read, which stops 4 residues before it; the germline J gene fills it in. J is TRBJ2-3 and V is TRBV5, with 7 bases aligning to TRBD2. The ends lost 4 bases at V and 0 bases at J; junction bases unmatched: 4. Germline CDR1 is LGHNA and CDR2 is YNLKQL (reference sequence). This CDR3 has 15 amino acids. CDR3 region: CASSPGLPSAETLYF. The part of the CDR3 DNA that was read is TGTGCCAGCAGCCCGGGACTGCCTAGTGCAGAA.

About this clone: The gene names here belong to mouse. The sequence runs out 4 residues before the end of the CDR3; the remainder is reconstructed from the germline J gene. J is TRBJ1-1 and V is TRBV13-1; no definite D call. CDR1 NSHNY and CDR2 SYGAGN come from the germline V gene. The CDR3 covers 12 residues. The CDR3 bases that were read are TGTGCCAGCAGGGTGACAAAAACA. It codes for CASRVTKT. The CDR3 reads in full as CASRVTKTEVFF.

This clone showed up just a few times. Gene names are the mouse ones. With the read ending 4 residues before the CDR3 end, the germline J gene is used to fill in that end. This chain connects TRBV13-2 to TRBJ2-7, with a possible D match to TRBD1 (5 bases). Germline loops: CDR1 NNHNN, CDR2 SYGAGS (reference sequence). This CDR3 is 12 amino acids long. The CDR3 bases that were read are TGTGCCAGCGGTGAGGAGGGGTAT. As protein: CASGEEGY. The entire CDR3 is CASGEEGYEQYF.

With regard to this clone: The germline and genes are mouse ones. The missing CDR3 end, 4 residues past where the read stops, is filled in from the germline J gene. The chain employs TRBV13-1 and TRBJ2-2; 7 bases align to TRBD1. Trimming cost V 3 bases and J 1 base; bases outside gene matches: 6. This CDR3 contains 16 residues. In germline, CDR1 is NSHNY, CDR2 SYGAGN. The chain's CDR3 is CASSGSGTVNTGQLYF. CDR3 DNA, as far as it was read: TGTGCCAGCAGTGGCTCCGGGACAGTAAACACCGGG.

This clone was seen only a few times. Gene names are mouse gene names. The CDR3 is cut off 4 residues early in the read; its end comes from the germline J gene. This CDR3 is also generated by other DNA sequences in the sample. V and J are TRBV1 and TRBJ2-7, with 7 bases that match TRBD2. The CDR3 has 15 residues. After removal of 3 bases from V and 0 bases from J, the junction contained 5 bases not matched to a gene. Germline-derived CDR1 and CDR2 are NSQYPW and LRSPGD (reference sequence). CDR3 bases read: TGCACCTGCAGTGCTGCGACTGGGAGCTCCTAT. The encoded protein is CTCSAATGSSY. The entire CDR3 is CTCSAATGSSYEQYF.

In the case of this clone: Gene names refer to mouse genes. From the germline J gene comes the end of the CDR3, since the read stops 4 residues before it. This chain connects TRBV13-1 to TRBJ2-5; 8 bases map to TRBD1. Germline V lookup: CDR1 NSHNY, CDR2 SYGAGN. V dropped 1 base and J dropped 0; count of bases not matched to a gene: 1. This CDR3 region has 15 residues. CDR3 DNA (partial): TGTGCCAGCAGTGATCAGGGGGCTAACCAAGAC. Its protein product is CASSDQGANQD. Given in full, the CDR3 is CASSDQGANQDTQYF.

There are a few counts of this clone. Gene labels here are mouse ones. The sequence runs out 4 residues before the end of the CDR3; the remainder is reconstructed from the germline J gene. The chain has TRBV19 and TRBJ2-5; D call uncertain. The V gene's germline CDR1 is FNHDT and CDR2 SITEND (reference sequence). The CDR3 contains 11 residues. CDR3 DNA, as far as it was read: TGTGCCAGCAGTATATGGGAC. Its translation is CASSIWD. The CDR3 in its entirety is CASSIWDTQYF.

This clone has more than one count but fewer than ten. This sequence may be a read error, since a much larger clone differs from it by one base. Genes here carry mouse names. The sequenced fragment ends 4 residues before the CDR3 boundary, so the rest is inferred from the germline J gene. This same CDR3 is encoded by further DNA sequences in the sample. This chain connects TRBV13-1 to TRBJ2-5, with D maybe TRBD1 (5 bases). Germline V CDR1 and CDR2: NSHNY, SYGAGN. Trimming took 4 bases from V and 3 from J, leaving 6 bases between them. CDR3 length: 12 residues. CDR3 bases read: TGTGCCAGCAGTCGACAGCAAGAC. Its translation: CASSRQQD. The whole CDR3 sequence is CASSRQQDTQYF.

A word on this clone: The genes and germline here are from mouse. The read gets to within 4 residues of the CDR3 end, and the germline J gene fills in the rest. The rearrangement joins TRBV29 to TRBJ2-2; 10 nucleotides agree with TRBD2. CDR1 is MSHET, CDR2 SYDVDS, per germline. J gave up 3 bases and V 9 bases, and 1 base lay outside the gene matches. The CDR3 extends over 13 amino acids. CDR3 residues: CARDWGDTGQLYF. CDR3 DNA (partial): TGTGCTAGAGACTGGGGGGACACCGGG.

Regarding this clone: Genes and germline are mouse. The read finishes 4 residues shy of the CDR3 end, and the germline J gene is used to complete it. This rearrangement joins TRBV1 to TRBJ2-4; the match to TRBD2 covers 8 bases. The CDR3 spans 15 residues. V trimming: 6 bases; J trimming: 0 bases; junction bases outside the gene matches: 5. The V gene's germline CDR1 is NSQYPW and CDR2 LRSPGD (reference sequence). Incomplete CDR3 DNA: TGCACCTGCAGCCGGACTGGGACTAGTCAAAAC. Protein: CTCSRTGTSQN. The whole CDR3 protein reads CTCSRTGTSQNTLYF.

About this clone: Mouse germline and gene names are used. Sequencing ends 4 residues short of the CDR3 end; the germline J gene provides the rest. The chain recombines TRBV13-3 with TRBJ2-5; no clear D gene. The V end was cut by 3 bases, the J end by 0 bases, with 5 bases between. The CDR3 has 13 residues. From germline, CDR1 is NNHDY and CDR2 SYVADS. This chain's CDR3 is CASSGHNQDTQYF. The CDR3 DNA, read in part, is TGTGCCAGCAGTGGACATAACCAAGAC.

This clone was seen a few times. Each gene name is a mouse one. The observed sequence ends 4 residues before the CDR3 terminus, with the missing tail filled in from the germline J gene. J is TRBJ2-4 and V is TRBV13-1, with 7 bases aligning to TRBD2. Per the germline V gene, CDR1 is NSHNY and CDR2 is SYGAGN. With 0 bases clipped from V and 0 bases from J, the junction kept 7 bases outside the gene matches. The CDR3 has 17 amino acids. The covered CDR3 bases are TGTGCCAGCAGTGATGGGGCCTGGGGGAATAGTCAAAAC. Its translation: CASSDGAWGNSQN. The CDR3 as a whole reads CASSDGAWGNSQNTLYF.

Comment on this clone: Gene names are mouse gene names. The CDR3 end lies 4 residues beyond the end of the read and is filled in from the germline J gene. Distinct nucleotide sequences in the sample also encode this CDR3. The rearrangement links TRBV5 to TRBJ2-5, with D possibly TRBD1 on 5 matching bases. CDR1 is LGHNA, CDR2 YNLKQL, per germline (reference sequence). This CDR3 region has 16 residues. V lost 1 base to trimming and J lost 0 bases, with 11 bases between them. CDR3: CASSQVPGPNQDTQYF. The sequenced part of the CDR3 DNA is TGTGCCAGCAGCCAAGTGCCAGGGCCTAACCAAGAC.

Concerning this clone: These gene names are mouse names. Sequencing ends 4 residues short of the CDR3 end; the germline J gene provides the rest. This same CDR3 is encoded by further DNA sequences in the sample. The chain combines TRBV13-2 with TRBJ2-3; 7 bases agree with TRBD2. Germline V gene sequence: CDR1 NNHNN, CDR2 SYGAGS (reference sequence). With 1 base clipped from V and 1 base from J, the junction kept 3 bases outside the gene matches. CDR3 length equals 15 residues. CDR3 in amino acids: CASGDSGGGAETLYF. The part of the CDR3 DNA that was read is TGTGCCAGCGGTGATTCTGGGGGAGGTGCAGAA.

As concerns this clone: Gene and germline names: mouse. The CDR3 goes on 3 residues after the read ends, and that part is filled in from the germline J gene. The same CDR3 also results from other DNA sequences found in this sample. This sequence joins TRBV13-2 and TRBJ1-6; D unclear. TRBJ1-6 is placed among ORFs of uncertain function. The CDR3 has 12 residues. The V end was cut by 1 base, the J end by 7 bases, with 3 bases between. Germline V lookup: CDR1 NNHNN, CDR2 SYGAGS (reference sequence). CDR3 bases read: TGTGCCAGCGGTGATAGGAATTCGCCC. Translated: CASGDRNSP. From start to end, the CDR3 is CASGDRNSPLYF.

This clone occurred a few times. The gene symbols are mouse symbols. The read comes to an end 4 residues before the CDR3 does, leaving the germline J gene to fill in the end. The chain employs TRBV19 and TRBJ2-2; 7 positions agree with TRBD1. V shed 4 bases and J 2 bases; nucleotides not matched to a gene: 2. Germline V gene sequence: CDR1 FNHDT, CDR2 SITEND (reference sequence). CDR3 size: 14 residues. The chain's CDR3 is CASSSQGNTGQLYF. Incomplete CDR3 DNA: TGTGCCAGCAGTTCACAGGGGAACACCGGG.

This clone was seen a few times. Gene names and germline match the mouse. The CDR3 is CASSPRTGSYNSPLYF. The CDR3 bases that were read are TGTGCCAGCAGCCCCCGGACAGGGTCCTATAATTCGCCC. The chain links TRBV5 to TRBJ1-6, with 8 bases lining up with TRBD1. The read is 3 residues too short to cover the CDR3 end, so that end is filled in from the germline J gene. TRBJ1-6 belongs to the ORF category, with a function that is uncertain. Trimming took 4 bases from V and 1 from J; bases not matched to a gene: 3. The V gene's germline CDR1 is LGHNA and CDR2 YNLKQL (reference sequence). The CDR3 runs to 16 residues.

Comment on this clone: Gene names follow the mouse nomenclature. The CDR3 extends 4 residues past the end of the read, so its final part is completed from the germline J gene. This CDR3 is also generated by other DNA sequences in the sample. This sequence joins TRBV5 and TRBJ2-7; 8 bases agree with TRBD2. Per the germline V gene, CDR1 is LGHNA and CDR2 is YNLKQL (reference sequence). CDR3 size: 15 residues. The V gene end was trimmed by 4 bases and the J gene end by 0 bases; junction bases not matched to a gene: 5. CDR3 bases read: TGTGCCAGCAGCCCCCGACTGGGGAGCTCCTAT. Translating gives CASSPRLGSSY. The whole CDR3 region reads CASSPRLGSSYEQYF.

The sample holds many counts of this clone. Gene names refer to mouse genes. The read finishes 4 residues shy of the CDR3 end, and the germline J gene is used to complete it. This sample also contains other DNA sequences that code for the same CDR3. V is TRBV1 and J is TRBJ2-5, with 7 nucleotides matching TRBD2. Germline V gene sequence: CDR1 NSQYPW, CDR2 LRSPGD (reference sequence). The CDR3 length is 14 residues. Partial CDR3 DNA: TGCACCTGCAGTGCAGATCTGGGGGAAGAC. It translates to CTCSADLGED. In full, the CDR3 is CTCSADLGEDTQYF. Full variable domain (remainder filled in from reference TRBV1 and TRBJ2-5): VTLLEQNPRWRLVPRGQAVNLRCILKNSQYPWMSWYQQDLQKQLQWLFTLRSPGDKEVKSLPGADYLATRVTDTELRLQVANMSQGRTLYCTCSADLGEDTQYFGPGTRLLVL.

This clone was counted between two and nine times. Here the gene names and germline are mouse. CDR3 sequence reads: CASSLRDKSYNSPLYF. The sequenced part of the CDR3 DNA is TGTGCCAGCAGTCTCCGGGACAAATCCTATAATTCGCCC. This sequence joins TRBV13-3 and TRBJ1-6; D perhaps matches TRBD1 (6 bases). The CDR3 end falls 3 residues outside the read, so it is completed with the germline J gene. TRBJ1-6 is classed as an ORF, of uncertain function. The V end lost 4 bases, the J end lost 1 base, and 12 bases lay between the germline ends. Germline values: CDR1 NNHDY, CDR2 SYVADS. CDR3 length: 16 amino acids.

This clone was detected only a few times. Gene names and germline match the mouse. The read comes to an end 4 residues before the CDR3 does, leaving the germline J gene to fill in the end. The chain employs TRBV31 and TRBJ2-3; 11 bases line up with TRBD2. Per germline, CDR1 GKSSPN and CDR2 SITVG. V lost 2 bases to trimming and J lost 0 bases; unmatched junction nucleotides: 4. The CDR3 extends over 16 amino acids. CDR3 amino acids: CAWSSGLGASAETLYF. CDR3 DNA, as far as it was read: TGTGCCTGGAGTTCGGGACTGGGGGCTAGTGCAGAA. Looking up the rest from reference TRBV31 and TRBJ2-3 gives the full variable domain: AQTIHQWPVAEIKAVGSPLSLGCTIKGKSSPNLYWYWQATGGTLQQLFYSITVGQVESVVQLNLSASRPKDDQFILSTEKLLLSHSGFYLCAWSSGLGASAETLYFGSGTRLTVL.

There are a few counts of this clone. The genes are named according to mouse. The CDR3 is cut off 4 residues early in the read; its end comes from the germline J gene. Other DNA sequences of this sample code for an identical CDR3. The chain couples TRBV19 to TRBJ2-5; 9 bases align to TRBD1. The CDR3 consists of 14 residues. Germline V gives CDR1 FNHDT, CDR2 SITEND (reference sequence). The CDR3 DNA, read in part, is TGTGCCAGCAGTAAACAGGGGGCAGGAGAC. Encoded protein: CASSKQGAGD. The full CDR3 protein is CASSKQGAGDTQYF.

As to this clone: Genes and germline are mouse. The CDR3 end is not reached by the read, which stops 4 residues before it; the germline J gene fills it in. In the same sample, other DNA sequences code for this CDR3. This rearrangement joins TRBV13-1 to TRBJ1-2, with D uncertain. Germline V lookup: CDR1 NSHNY, CDR2 SYGAGN. This CDR3 region has 13 residues. The V and J ends lost 2 bases and 2 bases respectively, with 7 bases between them. The part of the CDR3 DNA that was read is TGTGCCAGCAGTGACGTTCAGAACTCC. This sequence encodes CASSDVQNS. The entire CDR3 protein is CASSDVQNSDYTF.

There are a few counts of this clone. Gene and germline names: mouse. The read is 4 residues too short to cover the CDR3 end, so that end is filled in from the germline J gene. The chain employs TRBV13-1 and TRBJ2-3; no clear D gene. The CDR3 loop spans 14 amino acids. CDR1 is NSHNY, CDR2 SYGAGN, per germline. V was trimmed by 2 bases and J by 0 bases, leaving 7 bases between them. The sequenced part of the CDR3 DNA is TGTGCCAGCAGTGACTGGAGTAGTGCAGAA. This gives the protein CASSDWSSAE. The full-length CDR3 reads as CASSDWSSAETLYF.

This clone was detected only a few times. These gene names are mouse names. The observed sequence ends 4 residues before the CDR3 terminus, with the missing tail filled in from the germline J gene. This rearrangement joins TRBV13-1 to TRBJ2-7; 9 nucleotides agree with TRBD1. Germline V gene lookup returns CDR1 NSHNY and CDR2 SYGAGN. This CDR3 is built from 13 residues. CDR3 residues: CASSERDRDEQYF. Incomplete CDR3 DNA: TGTGCCAGCAGTGAGCGGGACAGGGAT.

This clone came up a few times. Germline and genes here are mouse. The CDR3 end falls 4 residues outside the read, so it is completed with the germline J gene. The same CDR3 is also encoded by other DNA sequences in this sample. This sequence joins TRBV19 and TRBJ2-3, with 8 bases identical to TRBD1. Looked up from germline, CDR1 is FNHDT and CDR2 is SITEND (reference sequence). The CDR3 is made up of 14 amino acids. V was clipped by 5 bases and J by 0 bases; unmatched bases: 2. The CDR3 is CASSRQGSAETLYF. The DNA read from the CDR3 is TGTGCCAGCAGCCGACAGGGGAGTGCAGAA.